This paragraph covers one T cell receptor (beta chain) sequence. Its antigen specificity is not known. The record has no base qualities; no much larger clone is one base away. The data are from a study of blood T cell repertoires in COVID-19 (dated by TCRdb to 2020 to 2021). About the full investigation: The collaborator samples originated in the United States, Italy and Spain and spanned the acute and convalescent phases of COVID-19. The prospective study material was composed of cDNA or gDNA derived from T cells, B-cell-depleted T cells, or PBMCs. HLA class I and class II types, where available, came from metadata supplied by the sample provider rather than from assay-based typing. The repertoires were made available in a free public database intended to serve as a resource for research on the immune response to SARS-CoV-2. Nearly every sample came with metadata listing a de-identified subject ID, COVID-19 status, age in years and sex. Samples were obtained from the ongoing ImmuneRACE study (first 160 participants) and from 1,254 subjects provided by 6 global collaborators. The dataset comprised deeply sampled blood TCRbeta repertoires from subjects exposed to, actively infected with, or recovered from COVID-19.

Each collaborating institution followed its own protocols to collect whole blood in K2EDTA tubes. For TCRbeta analysis, collaborators shipped samples in one of three forms: frozen whole blood, isolated PBMCs, or DNA extracted from either of those sample types. The full study reports these points: The quantity of clinical and demographic metadata differed by source and by participant and was supplied without curation.

The immunoSEQ Assay, a bias-controlled multiplex PCR, was used to amplify TCRbeta CDR3 regions from genomic DNA. In the source study's methods: Nucleated cell counts per sample were estimated from amplification of reference gene primers within the assay. Sequence reads were collapsed and filtered to measure the absolute abundance of every unique TCRbeta CDR3 rearrangement. For each sample, productive Simpson clonality was calculated as the square root of Simpson's diversity index across productive rearrangements. TCRdb took this table from immuneACCESS and kept in-frame rearrangements with V and J called. Such tables lack part of the clones; where checked against another copy, unresolved V genes explain under half of the gap, and the rest is unexplained. D and trimming were read from the DNA, whereas the V and J calls and clone size are those reported in that table. The sample table records under 200,000 clones; approximately 83% of these occur just once. The biggest ten clones account for about 1.6% of the sample.

CDR1 LNHDA and CDR2 SQIVND are derived from the germline V gene (reference sequence). The germline ends are 17 bases apart after V is trimmed by 4 bases and J by 4 bases. The CDR3, cysteine through phenylalanine, is 16 amino acids long. Of the read, only the CDR3 DNA is kept; its 48 bases are in frame from base 1. The sequenced sample consisted of peripheral blood. In this chain, TRBV19 is recombined with TRBJ1-3; no D segment can be confidently identified. The sequence was obtained from a human donor in a cohort sampled during active COVID-19. The nucleotides read TGTGCCAGTAGTAATCGGAGGTTAAATCTCGGAAACACCATATATTTT. This codes for CASSNRRLNLGNTIYF.